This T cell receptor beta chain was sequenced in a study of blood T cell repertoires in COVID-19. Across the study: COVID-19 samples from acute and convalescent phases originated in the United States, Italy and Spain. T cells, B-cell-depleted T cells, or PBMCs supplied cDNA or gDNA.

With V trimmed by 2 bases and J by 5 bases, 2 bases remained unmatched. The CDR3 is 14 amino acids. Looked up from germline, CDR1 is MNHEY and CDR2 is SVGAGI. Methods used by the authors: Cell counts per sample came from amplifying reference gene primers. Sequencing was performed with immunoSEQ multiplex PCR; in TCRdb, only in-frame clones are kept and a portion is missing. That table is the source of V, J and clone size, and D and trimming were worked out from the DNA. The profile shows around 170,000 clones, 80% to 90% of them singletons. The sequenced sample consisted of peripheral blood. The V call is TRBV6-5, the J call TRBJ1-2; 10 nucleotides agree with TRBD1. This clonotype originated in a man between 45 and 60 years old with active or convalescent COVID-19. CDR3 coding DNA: TGTGCCAGCAGTTACGTGGGACAGGGGTATGGCTACACCTTC. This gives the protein CASSYVGQGYGYTF.